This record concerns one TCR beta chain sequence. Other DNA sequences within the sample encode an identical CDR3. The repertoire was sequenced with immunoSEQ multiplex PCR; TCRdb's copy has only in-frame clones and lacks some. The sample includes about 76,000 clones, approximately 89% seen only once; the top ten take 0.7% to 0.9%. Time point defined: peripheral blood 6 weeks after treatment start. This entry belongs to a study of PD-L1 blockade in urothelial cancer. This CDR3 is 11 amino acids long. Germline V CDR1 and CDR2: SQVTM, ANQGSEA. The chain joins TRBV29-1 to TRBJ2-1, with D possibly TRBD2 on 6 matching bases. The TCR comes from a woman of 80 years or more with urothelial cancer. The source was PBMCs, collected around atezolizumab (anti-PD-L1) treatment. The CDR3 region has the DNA TGCGGTGGAGGGGCGGACAATGAGCAGTTCTTC. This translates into CGGGADNEQFF.